The next 4 T cell receptor beta chains were all read from a single sample in a study of T cells in Graves' hyperthyroidism and ophthalmopathy. Amplification targeted TCR beta CDR3 regions from RNA transcripts. The HTBI primer set was used in a first-round RT-PCR of the TCR CDR3. TCRdb reprocessed the multiplex PCR reads with MiXCR, giving one entry per CDR3 protein. The data contain some 570,000 distinct CDR3 sequences, approximately 15% of them singletons. Material for sequencing was blood. These receptors were obtained from a woman under 30 with Graves' ophthalmopathy.

This clonotype was counted many times. The chain combines TRBV11-2 with TRBJ2-1; 11 bases align to TRBD2. V shed 6 bases, J shed 4 bases, and the junction held 14 bases outside the gene matches. Germline values: CDR1 SGHAT, CDR2 FQNNGV. The CDR3 has 18 amino acids. CDR3 amino acids: CASSSLAGVSFSYNEQFF. The CDR3 bases are TGTGCCAGCAGTTCACTAGCGGGAGTATCCTTCTCATACAATGAGCAGTTCTTC.

This clonotype was observed at least ten times. The chain couples TRBV30 to TRBJ1-1; no reliable D call. Trimming shortened V by 3 bases and J by 1 base, and 12 bases separated the two germline ends. Germline V CDR1 and CDR2: GTSNPN, SVGIG (reference sequence). There are 14 residues in the CDR3. CDR3 nucleotides: TGTGCCTGGAGCTTCGAACAGTCGAACACTGAAGCTTTCTTT. This gives the protein CAWSFEQSNTEAFF. Supplemented by reference TRBV30 and TRBJ1-1, the full variable domain reads SQTIHQWPATLVQPVGSPLSLECTVEGTSNPNLYWYRQAAGRGLQLLFYSVGIGQISSEVPQNLSASRPQDRQFILSSKKLLLSDSGFYLCAWSFEQSNTEAFFGQGTRLTVV.

V gene TRBV20-1 combines with J gene TRBJ2-1, with D possibly matching TRBD1 (6 bases). V dropped 1 base and J dropped 8 bases, with 18 bases sitting between them. This CDR3 comprises 15 residues. Germline CDR1 and CDR2: DFQATT and SNEGSKA (reference sequence). The CDR3: CSARAPQGQPHEQFF. Written as DNA, the CDR3 is TGCAGTGCTAGAGCCCCCCAGGGGCAGCCTCATGAGCAGTTCTTC.

Many counts were recorded for this clonotype. This sequence joins TRBV29-1 and TRBJ1-1; D is ambiguous. CDR1 is SQVTM and CDR2 is ANQGSEA in the germline V gene. V shed 1 base and J shed 1 base, with 7 bases lying between them. The CDR3 totals 13 residues. CDR3 DNA sequence: TGCAGCGTTGAAGTGCGCGGGAACACTGAAGCTTTCTTT. This translates into CSVEVRGNTEAFF.